These 27 T cell receptor beta chains originate from one sample sequenced in a study of identical twins. In TCRdb, the 5' RACE reads were re-called with MiXCR into one record per CDR3 protein. The sample comprises some 900,000 distinct CDR3 sequences, about 12% of which are singletons, and about 1.6% rests with the top ten. These sequences were also reported in another study, on yellow fever vaccine responses in identical twins.

The sample comprised PBMCs. Receptors originate from a woman under 30 in good health.

The rearrangement joins TRBV7-8 to TRBJ2-1; the D is unclear. The CDR3 totals 14 residues. Germline values: CDR1 SGHVS, CDR2 FQNEAQ. Trimming stripped 2 bases from V and 8 bases from J, with 13 bases between. The CDR3 DNA reads TGTGCCAGCAGCTTATATGAGTCCAGCTATGAGCAGTTCTTC. Its protein is CASSLYESSYEQFF.

The rearrangement links TRBV6-1 to TRBJ1-5, with D uncertain. Per the germline V gene, CDR1 is MNHNS and CDR2 is SASEGT. V lost 4 bases to trimming and J lost 1 base, with 8 bases between them. The CDR3 totals 14 residues. The CDR3 DNA sequence: TGTGCCAGCAGTGGAGTTGGGAGCAATCAGCCCCAGCATTTT. It specifies CASSGVGSNQPQHF.

This clonotype was observed a few times. This rearrangement joins TRBV27 to TRBJ2-1, with 10 bases fitting TRBD2. The CDR3 covers 13 residues. From germline, CDR1 is MNHEY and CDR2 SMNVEV (reference sequence). With V trimmed by 6 bases and J by 9 bases, 5 bases remained unmatched. The CDR3 bases are TGTGCCAGCAGATCTAGCGGGAGTGGTGAGCAGTTCTTC. It codes for CASRSSGSGEQFF.

The chain recombines TRBV27 with TRBJ2-3; 7 nucleotides line up with TRBD1. CDR3 length: 14 amino acids. The germline V gene encodes CDR1 MNHEY and CDR2 SMNVEV (reference sequence). Trimming took 6 bases from V and 2 from J; bases not matched to a gene: 5. This chain's CDR3 is CASSRGTDTDTQYF. Written as DNA, the CDR3 is TGTGCCAGCAGCAGAGGGACAGACACAGATACGCAGTATTTT.

V is TRBV6-1 and J is TRBJ2-2, with 10 bases matching TRBD2. V gave up 8 bases and J gave up 4 bases; unmatched junction bases: 7. CDR3 length equals 15 residues. Germline V lookup: CDR1 MNHNS, CDR2 SASEGT. The CDR3 here is CASSSGGATTGELFF. CDR3 in DNA: TGTGCCAGCTCCAGCGGGGGGGCCACCACCGGGGAGCTGTTTTTT.

This clonotype has at least ten counts. V and J are TRBV7-9 and TRBJ2-6; TRBD1 agrees at 8 bases. The germline V gene encodes CDR1 SEHNR and CDR2 FQNEAQ (reference sequence). This CDR3 has 19 residues. V lost 1 base, J lost 1 base, and 9 bases stayed unmatched. CDR3 nucleotide sequence: TGTGCCAGCAGCTTAGACTCAGGGGGCCATTATTCTGGGGCCAACGTCCTGACTTTC. It codes for CASSLDSGGHYSGANVLTF.

V gene TRBV29-1 combines with J gene TRBJ1-2; TRBD1 matches 9 bases. The CDR3 has 13 residues. V trimming: 4 bases; J trimming: 0 bases; junction bases outside the gene matches: 0. Germline loops: CDR1 SQVTM, CDR2 ANQGSEA. The CDR3 nucleotides read TGCAGCGTTGGGGACAGGGCTAACTATGGCTACACCTTC. It yields the protein CSVGDRANYGYTF. Supplemented by reference TRBV29-1 and TRBJ1-2, the full variable domain reads SAVISQKPSRDICQRGTSLTIQCQVDSQVTMMFWYRQQPGQSLTLIATANQGSEATYESGFVIDKFPISRPNLTFSTLTVSNMSPEDSSIYLCSVGDRANYGYTFGSGTRLTVV.

This sequence joins TRBV12-3 or TRBV12-4 and TRBJ2-2; the D is unclear. The V and J ends lost 6 bases and 3 bases respectively, with 11 bases between them. The length of the CDR3 is 14 residues. CDR3 DNA sequence: TGTGCCAGCAGCTACACCTCCCACACCGGGGAGCTGTTTTTT. It translates to CASSYTSHTGELFF.

This clonotype was detected ten times or more. The rearrangement uses TRBV10-3 and TRBJ2-5; 8 nucleotides align to TRBD1. Germline V gene sequence: CDR1 ENHRY, CDR2 SYGVKD. J was trimmed by 4 bases and V by 6 bases; bases with no gene match: 4. CDR3 length: 13 amino acids. The CDR3 is CAIRDREVETQYF. CDR3 bases: TGTGCCATCAGGGACAGGGAAGTAGAGACCCAGTACTTC.

This chain links TRBV15 with TRBJ1-1, with unresolved D. V gave up 5 bases and J gave up 1 base, with 8 bases separating them. Germline V CDR1 and CDR2: LNHNV, YYDKDF (reference sequence). The CDR3 totals 13 residues. The CDR3: CATSGPPNTEAFF. The CDR3 coding sequence is TGTGCCACCAGCGGCCCCCCGAACACTGAAGCTTTCTTT.

The chain couples TRBV14 to TRBJ2-1; perhaps TRBD2 as D (5 bases). From germline, CDR1 is SGHDN and CDR2 FVKESK. V was shortened by 4 bases and J by 0 bases, with 19 bases between the two germline ends. The length of the CDR3 is 18 residues. CDR3 in DNA: TGTGCCAGCAGCCCCGGCGGGTCCTTTCTGCTCTCCTACAATGAGCAGTTCTTC. This gives the protein CASSPGGSFLLSYNEQFF.

The rearrangement links TRBV7-3 to TRBJ2-1; 8 bases line up with TRBD2. Trimming removed 0 bases from V and 2 bases from J; junction bases left unmatched: 12. The V gene's germline CDR1 is SGHTA and CDR2 FQGTGA. There are 19 residues in the CDR3. The CDR3 nucleotides are TGTGCCAGCAGCTTAACCCCAGCTTCGTCGGGAGGGCCCTACAATGAGCAGTTCTTC. This translates into CASSLTPASSGGPYNEQFF.

V gene TRBV4-2 combines with J gene TRBJ2-1, with 7 bases lining up with TRBD1. CDR1 and CDR2 (germline): LGHNA, YNFKEQ. The CDR3 consists of 16 residues. V lost 0 bases to trimming and J lost 0 bases; unmatched junction nucleotides: 2. CDR3 in amino acids: CASSQEDRNSYNEQFF. CDR3 nucleotide sequence: TGTGCCAGCAGCCAAGAGGACAGGAACTCCTACAATGAGCAGTTCTTC.

The sample holds a few counts of this clonotype. The CDR3 nucleotides read TGTGCCAGCAGACCCGTCGGATTGGCAAAAAGAAGCAACGAGCAGTACTTC. Amino acid sequence: CASRPVGLAKRSNEQYF. The V and J genes are TRBV25-1 and TRBJ2-7; the D is unclear. Trimming took 6 bases from V and 5 from J, leaving 26 bases between them. Germline assignment: CDR1 MGHDK and CDR2 SYGVNS. The CDR3 covers 17 residues.

V usage is TRBV20-1 and J usage is TRBJ2-7; D is possibly TRBD1 or TRBD2 (5 bases each). The CDR3 runs 13 residues. V lost 3 bases to trimming and J lost 0 bases, with 9 bases between them. Germline V gene sequence: CDR1 DFQATT, CDR2 SNEGSKA (reference sequence). CDR3 sequence (DNA): TGCAGTGCTAGCGGGGCGGGCTCCTACGAGCAGTACTTC. It is translated as CSASGAGSYEQYF.

The chain has TRBV6-5 and TRBJ1-1; the D gene is possibly TRBD1 (6 bases). CDR1 and CDR2 (germline): MNHEY, SVGAGI. CDR3 length equals 14 residues. The V end lost 4 bases, the J end lost 4 bases, and 13 bases lay between the germline ends. The CDR3 coding sequence is TGTGCCAGCAGTTCAGGGGCGGTGGGCACTGAAGCTTTCTTT. Its protein product is CASSSGAVGTEAFF.

The table lists this clonotype with many counts. V and J are TRBV12-3 or TRBV12-4 and TRBJ2-2; unclear D gene. The V gene lost 6 bases and the J gene lost 6 bases, with 8 bases spanning the gap. The CDR3 consists of 12 residues. The chain's CDR3 is CASSLDPGELFF. In DNA, the CDR3 is TGTGCCAGCAGCCTGGATCCCGGGGAGCTGTTTTTT.

The chain is built from TRBV7-7 and TRBJ2-2, with TRBD1 identical over 7 bases. The trim removed 5 bases at V and 4 bases at J, leaving 10 bases unmatched. CDR3 length: 16 amino acids. The germline V gene encodes CDR1 SSHAT and CDR2 FNYEAQ (reference sequence). CDR3 loop: CASSQGRQGVTGELFF. In DNA form, the CDR3 reads TGTGCCAGCAGCCAGGGCCGACAGGGTGTCACCGGGGAGCTGTTTTTT.

The table lists this clonotype with a few counts. The chain couples TRBV7-9 to TRBJ2-7; D is perhaps TRBD2 (5 bases). From germline, CDR1 is SEHNR and CDR2 FQNEAQ (reference sequence). The CDR3 spans 14 residues. Between the trimmed V and J ends, which lost 3 bases and 3 bases, there was a span of 12 bases. The CDR3 DNA is TGTGCCAGCAGCTTGAGGGAGATTCACTACGAGCAGTACTTC. Its protein product is CASSLREIHYEQYF.

This clonotype was counted ten times or more. This sequence joins TRBV11-2 and TRBJ2-6; TRBD1 matches 8 bases. Germline V gene sequence: CDR1 SGHAT, CDR2 FQNNGV. The ends lost 9 bases at V and 1 base at J; junction bases unmatched: 2. The CDR3 consists of 14 residues. This CDR3 reads CASRTGSGANVLTF. The CDR3 bases are TGTGCCAGTCGGACAGGGTCTGGGGCCAACGTCCTGACTTTC.

This sequence joins TRBV19 and TRBJ2-1; 13 nucleotides line up with TRBD2. The ends lost 5 bases at V and 2 bases at J; junction bases unmatched: 6. This CDR3 has 17 residues. CDR1 is LNHDA, CDR2 SQIVND, per germline (reference sequence). For the CDR3, the DNA is TGTGCCAGTAGTTCACTAGCGGGAGGGCTCCCCTACAATGAGCAGTTCTTC. Its translation is CASSSLAGGLPYNEQFF.

This chain connects TRBV27 to TRBJ2-3; D ambiguous. V was clipped by 3 bases and J by 0 bases, with 13 bases between them. The CDR3 runs to 16 residues. CDR1 and CDR2 (germline): MNHEY, SMNVEV (reference sequence). The CDR3 sequence is CASSFLQTTSTDTQYF. Here the CDR3 DNA reads TGTGCCAGCAGTTTTCTCCAGACAACTAGCACAGATACGCAGTATTTT.

For this clonotype: A much bigger clone sits one base away, suggesting this may be a read error. CDR3: CSVDVRGQGYTGGLFF. CDR3 nucleotides: TGCAGCGTTGACGTCAGGGGACAGGGATACACCGGGGGGCTGTTTTTT. The rearrangement uses TRBV29-1 and TRBJ2-2, with 9 nucleotides matching TRBD1. The CDR3 runs to 16 residues. Germline V CDR1 and CDR2: SQVTM, ANQGSEA.

This chain links TRBV5-1 with TRBJ2-7; 9 nucleotides match TRBD1. Trimming removed 0 bases from V and 7 bases from J; junction bases left unmatched: 2. There are 13 residues in the CDR3. In germline, CDR1 is SGHRS, CDR2 YFSETQ. As DNA, the CDR3 is TGCGCCAGCAGCTTGGGGACAGGGGCAGAGCAGTACGTC. Translating it yields CASSLGTGAEQYV.

This clonotype was observed a few times. This CDR3 reads CASELTDTQYF. CDR3 nucleotide sequence: TGTGCCAGCGAGTTGACAGATACGCAGTATTTT. The V gene is TRBV2, the J gene TRBJ2-3, with unresolved D. From germline, CDR1 is SNHLY and CDR2 FYNNEI. This CDR3 has 11 amino acids. V was clipped by 8 bases and J by 3 bases, with 6 bases between them.

This clonotype has just a few counts. The V gene is TRBV27, the J gene TRBJ1-5; D is possibly TRBD1 (6 bases). The germline gives CDR1 MNHEY, CDR2 SMNVEV (reference sequence). CDR3 length equals 16 residues. Trimming removed 3 bases from V and 2 bases from J, with 14 bases in between. Here the CDR3 DNA reads TGTGCCAGCAGTTTTAGGGGGGCTATAGGCAATCAGCCCCAGCATTTT. Translated, it gives CASSFRGAIGNQPQHF.

This clonotype was counted many times. This chain connects TRBV7-9 to TRBJ1-4; D ambiguous. Deletions cut 1 base from V and 5 bases from J, with 5 bases between. Germline V lookup: CDR1 SEHNR, CDR2 FQNEAQ (reference sequence). CDR3 length equals 13 residues. The CDR3 loop reads CASSLGINEKLFF. As DNA, the CDR3 is TGTGCCAGCAGCTTAGGGATCAATGAAAAACTGTTTTTT.